These T cell receptor beta chains were read from a single sample in a study of blood T cell repertoires in COVID-19. The repertoire was sequenced with immunoSEQ multiplex PCR; TCRdb's copy has only in-frame clones and lacks some. The sample includes approximately 150,000 clones, roughly 80% of them seen just once. Sequenced input: peripheral blood. Every receptor here comes from a human donor in a cohort sampled during active COVID-19. The CDR3 runs from the conserved cysteine through the conserved F or W. The D gene is left open where the match is weak. Expanded clones get a size class; other rows say once, few or many, or leave the size out.

length,J,D,size,V,CDR3,DNA
15,TRBJ2-3,-,-,TRBV7-9,CASSLGSSNTDTQYF,TGTGCCAGCAGCTTAGGGAGTAGCAACACAGATACGCAGTATTTT
12,TRBJ1-1,-,-,TRBV2,CASNGEGPEAFF,TGTGCCAGCAACGGAGAGGGTCCAGAAGCTTTCTTT
15,TRBJ2-1,TRBD2,few,TRBV28,CASSVTSGAYNEQFF,TGTGCCAGCAGTGTGACTAGCGGGGCGTACAATGAGCAGTTCTTC
14,TRBJ1-4,-,once,TRBV19,CASSISTLAEKLFF,TGTGCCAGTAGTATCTCTACGTTAGCAGAAAAACTGTTTTTT
14,TRBJ1-3,-,-,TRBV20-1,CSASRTDSGNTIYF,TGCAGTGCTAGTCGGACTGACTCTGGAAACACCATATATTTT
15,TRBJ2-1,TRBD2,-,TRBV7-2,CASSPGLAGGREQFF,TGTGCCAGCAGCCCGGGACTAGCGGGGGGGCGTGAGCAGTTCTTC
13,TRBJ1-2,-,-,TRBV2,CASPKGRVDGYTF,TGTGCCAGCCCGAAGGGGCGCGTGGATGGCTACACCTTC
15,TRBJ1-1,TRBD1,-,TRBV15,CATSSGGQGGTEAFF,TGTGCCACCAGCAGTGGGGGACAGGGCGGGACTGAAGCTTTCTTT
14,TRBJ1-5,TRBD1,few,TRBV6-2/TRBV6-3,CASSLGTGNQPQHF,TGTGCCAGCAGTTTAGGGACAGGGAATCAGCCCCAGCATTTT
14,TRBJ1-4,-,once,TRBV7-8,CASSLVEGWEKLFF,TGTGCCAGCAGCTTAGTCGAGGGTTGGGAAAAACTGTTTTTT
14,TRBJ2-5,TRBD1,-,TRBV30,CASNRQGSSETQYF,TGTGCCTCCAATCGACAGGGGAGTAGCGAGACCCAGTACTTC
18,TRBJ2-5,-,-,TRBV11-2,CASSSYLIAGQYQETQYF,TGTGCCAGCAGCTCCTACCTGATAGCGGGACAGTACCAAGAGACCCAGTACTTC
10,TRBJ2-3,-,-,TRBV19,CATGLGAQYF,TGTGCCACCGGATTAGGGGCACAGTATTTT
16,TRBJ2-1,TRBD2,once,TRBV27,CASSSTLAGGFNEQFF,TGTGCCAGCAGTTCGACACTAGCGGGGGGATTCAATGAGCAGTTCTTC
16,TRBJ1-1,TRBD1,-,TRBV5-1,CASRQGGAVSNTEAFF,TGCGCCAGCCGACAGGGTGGGGCAGTCTCGAACACTGAAGCTTTCTTT
12,TRBJ2-5,-,-,TRBV19,CASMGGGETQYF,TGTGCCAGTATGGGAGGTGGAGAGACCCAGTACTTC